What follows are 28 T cell receptor beta chains derived from one specimen sequenced in a study of T cell responses to AZD1222 COVID-19 vaccine. Clones were read by immunoSEQ multiplex PCR, and TCRdb kept only the in-frame ones, dropping some. The sample lists 90,000 to 150,000 clones; approximately 86% were seen once. Sequences were derived from peripheral blood, sampled on day 0 of AZD1222 vaccination. The receptors stem from an adult in good health.

The genes are TRBV28 and TRBJ1-2; D possibly corresponds to TRBD1 (5 bases). This CDR3 has 12 residues. V was shortened by 5 bases and J by 7 bases, with 11 bases between the two germline ends. Per the germline V gene, CDR1 is MDHEN and CDR2 is SYDVKM. CDR3 DNA sequence: TGTGCCAGCAGTGAGGGGCTACTTGGCTACACCTTC. Protein product: CASSEGLLGYTF.

J is TRBJ2-7 and V is TRBV11-2; possibly TRBD2 for D (5 bases). Germline V lookup: CDR1 SGHAT, CDR2 FQNNGV. The CDR3 runs 14 residues. V lost 3 bases and J lost 6, with 15 bases in between. CDR3 loop: CASSFSAARGEQYF. For the CDR3, the DNA is TGTGCCAGCAGCTTCTCAGCGGCACGAGGCGAGCAGTACTTC.

The rearrangement joins TRBV3-1 (or the pseudogene TRBV3-2) to TRBJ2-2; 9 nucleotides agree with TRBD2. The trim removed 4 bases at V and 5 bases at J, leaving 8 bases unmatched. The V gene's germline CDR1 is LGHDT and CDR2 YNNKEL (reference sequence). The CDR3 totals 16 residues. The CDR3 nucleotides read TGTGCCAGCAGCCTCCTTGGGCTAGCGGGAACCGGGGAGCTGTTTTTT. Amino acid sequence: CASSLLGLAGTGELFF.

The CDR3 sequence is CASSPETGGPGGANVLTF. CDR3 nucleotide sequence: TGTGCCAGCTCACCAGAGACAGGGGGCCCTGGTGGGGCCAACGTCCTGACTTTC. The V call is TRBV18, the J call TRBJ2-6; 10 nucleotides line up with TRBD1. Germline CDR1 KGHSH, CDR2 LQKENI. This CDR3 has 18 amino acids. V was clipped by 2 bases and J by 3 bases; unmatched bases: 7.

Concerning this clone itself: Germline and junction disagree at one end, which may indicate a read error. CDR3 loop: CASSLLGGMNTEAFF. CDR3 nucleotides: TGTGCCAGCAGCTTATTAGGGGGAATGAACACTGAAGCTTTCTTT. The genes are TRBV28 and TRBJ1-1; TRBD1 might be the D (6 bases). This CDR3 comprises 15 residues. Germline V gene data show CDR1 as MDHEN and CDR2 as SYDVKM.

V gene TRBV5-1 combines with J gene TRBJ1-6; D possibly corresponds to TRBD1 (6 bases). Per the germline V gene, CDR1 is SGHRS and CDR2 is YFSETQ. This CDR3 has 15 amino acids. The V and J ends lost 0 bases and 5 bases respectively, with 9 bases between them. The CDR3 sequence is CASSLAAGDNSPLHF. DNA of the CDR3: TGCGCCAGCAGCTTGGCCGCAGGGGATAATTCACCCCTCCACTTT.

The V call is TRBV20-1, the J call TRBJ2-3; 10 positions agree with TRBD2. V dropped 3 bases and J dropped 4; count of bases not matched to a gene: 10. This CDR3 is 16 amino acids long. CDR1 DFQATT and CDR2 SNEGSKA come from the germline V gene (reference sequence). The CDR3 spells CSASDLLAGTSDTQYF. Written as DNA, the CDR3 is TGCAGTGCTAGTGACCTACTAGCGGGAACGTCAGATACGCAGTATTTT.

The chain recombines TRBV29-1 with TRBJ1-2; D unclear. The germline CDR1 and CDR2 sequences are SQVTM and ANQGSEA. Trimming removed 6 bases at V and 9 bases at J, with 11 bases between. The CDR3 has 10 amino acids. The CDR3 loop is CSVHKGSYTF. The CDR3 DNA sequence: TGCAGCGTCCACAAGGGCAGCTACACCTTC.

A single count supports this clone. This chain joins TRBV5-3 and TRBJ2-4; possible D gene TRBD2, 6 bases. TRBV5-3 is given ORF status, its function remaining uncertain. V dropped 4 bases and J dropped 9 bases, with 17 bases sitting between them. CDR3 length equals 14 residues. The CDR3 sequence: CARSPRTGTGIQYF. The CDR3 coding sequence is TGTGCCAGAAGCCCGAGGACGGGGACTGGCATTCAGTACTTC.

The chain combines TRBV11-2 with TRBJ1-6; 7 bases are a match to TRBD1. The CDR3 contains 17 residues. Looked up from germline, CDR1 is SGHAT and CDR2 is FQNNGV. With 4 bases clipped from V and 6 bases from J, the junction kept 12 bases outside the gene matches. CDR3 nucleotides: TGTGCCAGCAGCTCCCTCGAATGGCCAGGGGGTAATTCACCCCTCCACTTT. As protein: CASSSLEWPGGNSPLHF. The whole variable domain, remainder taken from reference TRBV11-2 and TRBJ1-6, is EAGVAQSPRYKIIEKRQSVAFWCNPISGHATLYWYQQILGQGPKLLIQFQNNGVVDDSQLPKDRFSAERLKGVDSTLKIQPAKLEDSAVYLCASSSLEWPGGNSPLHFGNGTRLTVT.

The V call is TRBV28, the J call TRBJ2-7; weak D call: TRBD1 (5 bases). This CDR3 has 14 residues. Germline loops: CDR1 MDHEN, CDR2 SYDVKM. V lost 8 bases to trimming and J lost 7 bases, with 21 bases between them. CDR3 residues: CASPPQGKPGEQYF. Here the CDR3 DNA reads TGTGCCAGCCCCCCTCAGGGCAAGCCTGGAGAGCAGTACTTC. Filled out from reference TRBV28 and TRBJ2-7, the complete variable domain reads DVKVTQSSRYLVKRTGEKVFLECVQDMDHENMFWYRQDPGLGLRLIYFSYDVKMKEKGDIPEGYSVSREKKERFSLILESASTNQTSMYLCASPPQGKPGEQYFGPGTRLTVT.

The chain links TRBV9 to TRBJ2-1, with D perhaps TRBD2 (5 bases). The length of the CDR3 is 13 residues. In germline, CDR1 is SGDLS, CDR2 YYNGEE. With 0 bases removed from V and 4 bases from J, the gap between germline ends came to 5 bases. The CDR3 here is CASSVERYNEQFF. DNA of the CDR3: TGTGCCAGCAGCGTAGAGCGGTACAATGAGCAGTTCTTC. The entire variable domain, with the rest obtained from reference TRBV9 and TRBJ2-1, is as follows: DSGVTQTPKHLITATGQRVTLRCSPRSGDLSVYWYQQSLDQGLQFLIQYYNGEERAKGNILERFSAQQFPDLHSELNLSSLELGDSALYFCASSVERYNEQFFGPGTRLTVL.

CDR3 residues: CASSFRDLNNEQYF. CDR3 coding DNA: TGCGCCAGCAGCTTCCGGGACCTGAATAACGAGCAGTACTTC. The chain combines TRBV5-1 with TRBJ2-7; D is possibly TRBD1 or TRBD2 (5 bases each). This CDR3 is built from 14 residues. V lost 2 bases and J 5 bases, leaving 14 bases between the germline ends. Germline loops: CDR1 SGHRS, CDR2 YFSETQ.

The rearrangement joins TRBV19 to TRBJ2-6; 8 positions agree with TRBD1. Trimming took 5 bases from V and 4 from J; bases not matched to a gene: 10. Germline V gene sequence: CDR1 LNHDA, CDR2 SQIVND (reference sequence). This CDR3 comprises 17 residues. The CDR3 region is CASSSRDRRSGANVLTF. CDR3 nucleotides: TGTGCCAGTAGTTCCCGGGACAGGCGGTCCGGGGCCAACGTCCTGACTTTC.

The J gene is TRBJ1-4, the V gene TRBV5-1, with no clear D. Germline CDR1 and CDR2: SGHRS and YFSETQ. V gave up 0 bases and J gave up 3 bases, with 6 bases separating them. The CDR3 is 14 residues long. The CDR3: CASSLDSSNEKLFF. The CDR3 DNA reads TGCGCCAGCAGCTTGGACAGTTCTAATGAAAAACTGTTTTTT.

This sequence joins TRBV10-3 and TRBJ2-1; D remains ambiguous. The CDR3 is 12 amino acids. V was pared by 3 bases and J by 5 bases, with 5 bases between. Per the germline V gene, CDR1 is ENHRY and CDR2 is SYGVKD. CDR3 coding DNA: TGTGCCATCAGTGATCGGGACAATGAGCAGTTCTTC. It codes for CAISDRDNEQFF.

V gene TRBV27 combines with J gene TRBJ2-7, with 12 positions matching TRBD1. J gave up 7 bases and V 5 bases, and 12 bases lay outside the gene matches. The CDR3 loop spans 16 amino acids. CDR1 and CDR2 (germline): MNHEY, SMNVEV (reference sequence). CDR3 sequence reads: CASSVVLGQGAGEQYF. DNA for the CDR3: TGTGCCAGCAGTGTCGTATTGGGACAGGGGGCGGGGGAGCAGTACTTC.

This chain joins TRBV21-1 and TRBJ2-7; no check of the table's D call, TRBD1, against the DNA was made. TRBV21-1 is listed as a pseudogene. The CDR3 spans 15 residues. Written as DNA, the CDR3 is TGTGCCAGCAGCAAAGGCAACGGGACAGGCTACGAGCAGTACTTC. Translating gives CASSKGNGTGYEQYF.

The gene calls are TRBV10-2 and TRBJ1-3; possible D gene TRBD1, 5 bases. The CDR3 covers 16 residues. Germline V lookup: CDR1 WSHSY, CDR2 SAAADI. Trimming shortened V by 0 bases and J by 3 bases, and 12 bases separated the two germline ends. As DNA, the CDR3 is TGCGCCAGCAGTGAGTCGGGAGGGGCGAGTGGAAACACCATATATTTT. Protein sequence: CASSESGGASGNTIYF.

The genes are TRBV2 and TRBJ1-5, with 7 nucleotides matching TRBD1. CDR1 is SNHLY, CDR2 FYNNEI, per germline. CDR3 length equals 15 residues. With V trimmed by 7 bases and J by 6 bases, 12 bases remained unmatched. The CDR3 bases are TGTGCCAGCAACCCCTCGGGACAGTCTAGTCAGCCCCAGCATTTT. It codes for CASNPSGQSSQPQHF.

The chain is built from TRBV19 and TRBJ1-1; possible D gene TRBD1, 6 bases. Germline assignment: CDR1 LNHDA and CDR2 SQIVND (reference sequence). The CDR3 is 15 amino acids. V was clipped by 7 bases and J by 1 base, with 16 bases between them. The CDR3, as DNA: TGTGCCAGTATCCCACGGGGGGCAGGGAACACTGAAGCTTTCTTT. As protein: CASIPRGAGNTEAFF.

The V gene is TRBV19, the J gene TRBJ2-2, with 7 bases lining up with TRBD2. This CDR3 has 13 residues. With 3 bases clipped from V and 7 bases from J, the junction kept 2 bases outside the gene matches. Germline CDR1 is LNHDA and CDR2 is SQIVND (reference sequence). The CDR3 DNA reads as TGTGCCAGTAGTATCACTAGCGTCGGGGAGCTGTTTTTT. Its protein is CASSITSVGELFF.

The genes are TRBV10-3 and TRBJ2-2; 7 positions agree with TRBD2. Germline V gene lookup returns CDR1 ENHRY and CDR2 SYGVKD. The V segment lost 10 bases and the J segment 2 bases; nucleotides outside the gene matches: 7. This CDR3 is 14 amino acids long. The CDR3 loop is CATHSSGNTGELFF. The CDR3 region has the DNA TGTGCCACCCACTCTAGCGGAAACACCGGGGAGCTGTTTTTT.

V is TRBV18 and J is TRBJ1-4, with D tentatively TRBD1 (6 bases). This CDR3 has 16 amino acids. Trimming removed 0 bases at V and 4 bases at J, with 12 bases between. Germline CDR1 and CDR2: KGHSH and LQKENI. DNA of the CDR3: TGTGCCAGCTCACCACCCGGACAGCTCAATAATGAAAAACTGTTTTTT. This encodes CASSPPGQLNNEKLFF.

The V gene is TRBV3-1 (or the pseudogene TRBV3-2), the J gene TRBJ1-2; 8 nucleotides line up with TRBD1. CDR1 LGHDT and CDR2 YNNKEL come from the germline V gene (reference sequence). CDR3 length equals 14 residues. Trimming cost V 0 bases and J 7 bases; bases outside gene matches: 4. CDR3 amino acids: CASSQDRGRVGYTF. For the CDR3, the DNA is TGTGCCAGCAGCCAAGACAGGGGGCGCGTTGGCTACACCTTC.

The chain couples TRBV24-1 to TRBJ1-2; perhaps TRBD1 as D (6 bases). Germline assignment: CDR1 KGHDR and CDR2 SFDVKD. V lost 2 bases, J lost 4 bases, and 10 bases lay in between. The CDR3 loop spans 14 amino acids. The CDR3 DNA reads TGTGCCACCAGTGATTCCCCAGGGGTCTATGGCTACACCTTC. Amino acid sequence: CATSDSPGVYGYTF.

This clone was seen once. This sequence joins TRBV21-1 and TRBJ1-6. TRBV21-1 is given as a pseudogene. The length of the CDR3 is 16 residues. CDR3 nucleotide sequence: TGTGCCAGCAGCCCCACGAGCAGCTCCTATAATTCACCCCTCCACTTT. This translates into CASSPTSSSYNSPLHF.

A single count supports this clone. DNA of the CDR3: TGTGCCAGCACCTTGGGGGGCTGGACTGAAGCTTTCTTT. This translates into CASTLGGWTEAFF. The chain couples TRBV6-5 to TRBJ1-1; possibly TRBD1 for D (6 bases). CDR3 length: 13 residues. The V and J ends lost 7 bases and 5 bases respectively, with 14 bases between them. The germline V gene has CDR1 MNHEY and CDR2 SVGAGI.